This entry describes one TCR beta chain. Its antigen is undetermined. Looked up from germline, CDR1 is SGHRS and CDR2 is YFSETQ. The length of the CDR3 is 13 residues. V shed 4 bases and J shed 4 bases, with 9 bases lying between them. This record belongs to a study of identical twins. General study points: Models predicted less out-of-frame TCR alpha sharing in monozygotic twins than was found. Carriage of fewer insertions was seen in abundant cord blood beta clonotypes, whereas memory repertoires showed none. Out-of-frame alpha sequences common to twins exhibited a surplus of low generation probability.

cDNA molecules carried unique molecular identifiers, and template switching added a universal primer site. TCRdb reprocessed the 5' RACE reads via MiXCR and lists one record per CDR3 protein. The table has 250,000 to 300,000 distinct CDR3 sequences, about 8.3% seen once. The same sample was also studied in work on yellow fever vaccine responses in identical twins.

This TCR was sampled from a woman between 18 and 30 years old in good health. The chain is built from TRBV5-1 and TRBJ2-1; D may be TRBD1 (5 bases). The sample taken for sequencing was CD8+ T cells sorted from blood. Written as DNA, the CDR3 is TGCGCCAGCAGCGTAACAGGATACAATGAGCAGTTCTTC. Translating gives CASSVTGYNEQFF.